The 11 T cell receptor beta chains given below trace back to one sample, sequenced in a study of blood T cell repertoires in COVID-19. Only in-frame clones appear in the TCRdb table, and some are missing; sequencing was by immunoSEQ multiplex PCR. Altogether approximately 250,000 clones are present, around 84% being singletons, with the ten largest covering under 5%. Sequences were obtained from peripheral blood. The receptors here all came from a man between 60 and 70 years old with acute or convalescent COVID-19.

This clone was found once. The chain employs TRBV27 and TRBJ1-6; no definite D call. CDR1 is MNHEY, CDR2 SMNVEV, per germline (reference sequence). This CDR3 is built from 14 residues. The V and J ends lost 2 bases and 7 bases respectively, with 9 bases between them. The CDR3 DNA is TGTGCCAGCAGTTTACCAGGTCTAAATTCACCCCTCCACTTT. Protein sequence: CASSLPGLNSPLHF.

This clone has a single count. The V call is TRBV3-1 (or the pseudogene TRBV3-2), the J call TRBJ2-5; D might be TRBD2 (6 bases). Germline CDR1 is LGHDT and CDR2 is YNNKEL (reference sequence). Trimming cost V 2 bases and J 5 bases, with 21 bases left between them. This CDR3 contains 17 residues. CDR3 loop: CASSQLEGLAHRETQYF. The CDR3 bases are TGTGCCAGCAGCCAACTGGAGGGGCTAGCTCACCGTGAGACCCAGTACTTC.

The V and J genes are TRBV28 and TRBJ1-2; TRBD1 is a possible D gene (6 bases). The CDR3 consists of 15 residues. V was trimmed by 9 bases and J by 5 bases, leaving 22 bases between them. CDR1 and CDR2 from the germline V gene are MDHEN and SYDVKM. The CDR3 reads CASRQAPGTAYGYTF. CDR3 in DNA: TGTGCCAGTCGACAGGCCCCCGGGACGGCTTATGGCTACACCTTC.

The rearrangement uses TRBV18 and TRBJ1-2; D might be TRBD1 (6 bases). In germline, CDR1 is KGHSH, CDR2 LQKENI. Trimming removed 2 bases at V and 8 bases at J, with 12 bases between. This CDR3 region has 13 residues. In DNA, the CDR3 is TGTGCCAGCTCACCAAACAGGGATCAAGGCTACACCTTC. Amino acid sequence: CASSPNRDQGYTF.

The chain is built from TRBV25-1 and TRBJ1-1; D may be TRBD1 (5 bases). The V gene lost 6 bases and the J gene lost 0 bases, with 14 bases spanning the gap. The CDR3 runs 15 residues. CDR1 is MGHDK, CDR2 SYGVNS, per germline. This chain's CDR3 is CASSDGAPMNTEAFF. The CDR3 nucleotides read TGTGCCAGCAGCGATGGGGCACCCATGAACACTGAAGCTTTCTTT.

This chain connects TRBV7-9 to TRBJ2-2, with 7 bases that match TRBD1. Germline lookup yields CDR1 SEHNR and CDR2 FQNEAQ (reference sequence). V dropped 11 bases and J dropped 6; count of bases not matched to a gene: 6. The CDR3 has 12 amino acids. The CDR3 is CAPDRAPGELFF. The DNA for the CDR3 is TGTGCCCCTGACAGGGCCCCCGGGGAGCTGTTTTTT.

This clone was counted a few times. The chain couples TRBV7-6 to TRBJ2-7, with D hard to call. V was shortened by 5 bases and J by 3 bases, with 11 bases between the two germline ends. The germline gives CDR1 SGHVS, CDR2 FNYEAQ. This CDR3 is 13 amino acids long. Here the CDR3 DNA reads TGTGCCAGCAGCGCCGCGGCTAGCTACGAGCAGTACTTC. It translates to CASSAAASYEQYF.

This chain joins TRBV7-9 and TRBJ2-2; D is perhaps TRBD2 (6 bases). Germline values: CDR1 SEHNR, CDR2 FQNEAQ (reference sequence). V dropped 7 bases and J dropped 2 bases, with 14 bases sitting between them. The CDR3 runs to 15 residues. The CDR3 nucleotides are TGTGCCAGCATCCGATTAGCGGTTAACACCGGGGAGCTGTTTTTT. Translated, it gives CASIRLAVNTGELFF.

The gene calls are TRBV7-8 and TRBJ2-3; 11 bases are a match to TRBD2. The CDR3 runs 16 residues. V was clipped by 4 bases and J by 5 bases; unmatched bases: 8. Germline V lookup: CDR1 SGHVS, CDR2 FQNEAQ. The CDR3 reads CASSSLAGGPEDTQYF. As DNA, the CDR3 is TGTGCCAGCAGCTCCTTAGCGGGGGGGCCTGAAGATACGCAGTATTTT.

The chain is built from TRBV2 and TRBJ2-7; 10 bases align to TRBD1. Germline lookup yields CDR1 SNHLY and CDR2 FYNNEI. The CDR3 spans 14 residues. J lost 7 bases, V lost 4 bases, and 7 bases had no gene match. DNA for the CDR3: TGTGCCAGCAGTGTGGACAGGGGGTTAGGAGAGCAGTACTTC. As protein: CASSVDRGLGEQYF.

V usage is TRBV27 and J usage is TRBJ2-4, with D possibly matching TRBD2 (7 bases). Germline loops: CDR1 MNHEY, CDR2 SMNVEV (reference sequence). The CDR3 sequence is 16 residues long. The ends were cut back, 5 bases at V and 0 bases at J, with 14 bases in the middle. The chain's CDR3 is CASSARGRVAKNIQYF. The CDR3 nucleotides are TGTGCCAGCAGTGCTAGGGGGAGGGTAGCCAAAAACATTCAGTACTTC.